This is a list of T cell receptor beta chains from one sample in a study of cytomegalovirus exposure and HLA in healthy donors. Assay used: immunoSEQ multiplex PCR; TCRdb lists only in-frame clones, some missing. This sample has 130,000 or so clones; roughly 84% occur once, and the top ten carry approximately 3%. Source material: PBMCs. These receptors originate from a woman aged 18-29 years in good health and CMV-seropositive. The CDR3 runs from the conserved cysteine through the conserved F or W. Fields, in order: CDR3 length, D gene, clone size, V gene, J gene, CDR3 protein, CDR3 DNA. The D gene is left open where the match is weak. Not every row has a clone size; where given, it reads once, few, many or a size class.

cdr3_length: 14
d_call: -
clone_size: -
v_call: TRBV4-2
j_call: TRBJ2-1
cdr3_aa: CASSPDLEVNEQFF
cdr3_nt: TGTGCCAGCAGCCCCGACCTAGAGGTCAATGAGCAGTTCTTC

cdr3_length: 14
d_call: TRBD1
clone_size: once
v_call: TRBV7-6
j_call: TRBJ2-7
cdr3_aa: CASSLDPGGYEQYF
cdr3_nt: TGTGCCAGCAGCTTAGATCCAGGGGGCTACGAGCAGTACTTC

cdr3_length: 12
d_call: TRBD1
clone_size: -
v_call: TRBV10-2
j_call: TRBJ1-1
cdr3_aa: CASSPGGPEAFF
cdr3_nt: TGCGCCAGCAGTCCAGGGGGACCTGAAGCTTTCTTT

cdr3_length: 16
d_call: -
clone_size: -
v_call: TRBV19
j_call: TRBJ1-4
cdr3_aa: CASSIGLLATNEKLFF
cdr3_nt: TGTGCCAGTAGTATCGGACTTCTTGCAACTAATGAAAAACTGTTTTTT

cdr3_length: 14
d_call: -
clone_size: -
v_call: TRBV19
j_call: TRBJ1-1
cdr3_aa: CASSFRGGGTEAFF
cdr3_nt: TGTGCCAGTAGTTTCCGGGGCGGGGGCACTGAAGCTTTCTTT

cdr3_length: 12
d_call: TRBD1
clone_size: few
v_call: TRBV5-4
j_call: TRBJ2-7
cdr3_aa: CASKGAGREQYF
cdr3_nt: TGTGCCAGCAAGGGGGCAGGGCGCGAGCAGTACTTC

cdr3_length: 14
d_call: TRBD2
clone_size: -
v_call: TRBV10-3
j_call: TRBJ2-7
cdr3_aa: CAISDTGGFYEQYF
cdr3_nt: TGTGCCATCAGTGATACCGGGGGGTTCTACGAGCAGTACTTC

cdr3_length: 13
d_call: -
clone_size: -
v_call: TRBV19
j_call: TRBJ2-2
cdr3_aa: CASSQGVQGELFF
cdr3_nt: TGTGCCAGTAGCCAAGGGGTCCAAGGGGAGCTGTTTTTT

cdr3_length: 13
d_call: -
clone_size: -
v_call: TRBV2
j_call: TRBJ1-1
cdr3_aa: CASLLAVRTEAFF
cdr3_nt: TGTGCCAGCCTCTTGGCCGTCAGGACTGAAGCTTTCTTT

cdr3_length: 14
d_call: TRBD1
clone_size: -
v_call: TRBV12-5
j_call: TRBJ2-7
cdr3_aa: CASGPGQGGDEQYF
cdr3_nt: TGTGCTAGTGGACCGGGACAGGGAGGCGACGAGCAGTACTTC

cdr3_length: 17
d_call: TRBD1
clone_size: -
v_call: TRBV28
j_call: TRBJ2-5
cdr3_aa: CASSLSPGQGPRETQYF
cdr3_nt: TGTGCCAGCAGTTTATCGCCGGGACAGGGCCCCAGGGAGACCCAGTACTTC

cdr3_length: 14
d_call: TRBD2
clone_size: -
v_call: TRBV6-5
j_call: TRBJ2-5
cdr3_aa: CASRGGGAGETQYF
cdr3_nt: TGTGCCAGCAGGGGCGGGGGGGCGGGCGAGACCCAGTACTTC

cdr3_length: 15
d_call: -
clone_size: -
v_call: TRBV9
j_call: TRBJ2-7
cdr3_aa: CASSVGTGSSYEQYF
cdr3_nt: TGTGCCAGCAGCGTAGGGACGGGGAGCTCCTACGAGCAGTACTTC

cdr3_length: 17
d_call: TRBD2
clone_size: -
v_call: TRBV4-2
j_call: TRBJ2-5
cdr3_aa: CASSQDPLAGDQETQYF
cdr3_nt: TGTGCCAGCAGCCAAGATCCGCTAGCGGGAGACCAAGAGACCCAGTACTTC

cdr3_length: 15
d_call: -
clone_size: -
v_call: TRBV10-3
j_call: TRBJ2-1
cdr3_aa: CAISESEGATGEQFF
cdr3_nt: TGTGCCATCAGTGAGTCGGAGGGGGCGACCGGGGAGCAGTTCTTC

cdr3_length: 16
d_call: -
clone_size: -
v_call: TRBV7-3
j_call: TRBJ2-6
cdr3_aa: CASSYRGASGANVLTF
cdr3_nt: TGTGCCAGCAGCTATCGGGGGGCGTCTGGGGCCAACGTCCTGACTTTC

cdr3_length: 15
d_call: TRBD1
clone_size: -
v_call: TRBV10-2
j_call: TRBJ1-6
cdr3_aa: CASSPPDRYNSPLHF
cdr3_nt: TGCGCCAGCAGCCCGCCGGACAGGTATAATTCACCCCTCCACTTT

cdr3_length: 16
d_call: -
clone_size: -
v_call: TRBV4-1
j_call: TRBJ2-7
cdr3_aa: CASSQEGRASSYEQYF
cdr3_nt: TGCGCCAGCAGCCAAGAGGGGAGAGCTAGCTCCTACGAGCAGTACTTC

cdr3_length: 15
d_call: -
clone_size: -
v_call: TRBV7-9
j_call: TRBJ1-4
cdr3_aa: CASSAEGLINEKLFF
cdr3_nt: TGTGCCAGCAGCGCCGAGGGACTGATTAATGAAAAACTGTTTTTT

cdr3_length: 18
d_call: TRBD2
clone_size: -
v_call: TRBV27
j_call: TRBJ2-2
cdr3_aa: CASSSSLFSGGAPGELFF
cdr3_nt: TGTGCCAGCAGTTCCAGCCTTTTCAGCGGGGGGGCCCCCGGGGAGCTGTTTTTT

cdr3_length: 14
d_call: TRBD1
clone_size: -
v_call: TRBV7-2
j_call: TRBJ2-1
cdr3_aa: CASSIRQGTNEQFF
cdr3_nt: TGTGCCAGCAGCATCCGACAGGGAACTAATGAGCAGTTCTTC

cdr3_length: 15
d_call: TRBD1
clone_size: once
v_call: TRBV18
j_call: TRBJ2-5
cdr3_aa: CASSPGQAWVETQYF
cdr3_nt: TGTGCCAGCTCACCTGGACAGGCCTGGGTCGAGACCCAGTACTTC

cdr3_length: 16
d_call: TRBD2
clone_size: -
v_call: TRBV10-2
j_call: TRBJ2-3
cdr3_aa: CASSEISGGGTDTQYF
cdr3_nt: TGCGCCAGCAGTGAAATTAGCGGGGGGGGAACAGATACGCAGTATTTT

cdr3_length: 15
d_call: -
clone_size: once
v_call: TRBV4-1
j_call: TRBJ2-2
cdr3_aa: CASSPVEANTGELFF
cdr3_nt: TGCGCCAGCAGCCCGGTGGAGGCGAACACCGGGGAGCTGTTTTTT

cdr3_length: 13
d_call: -
clone_size: -
v_call: TRBV6-1
j_call: TRBJ2-3
cdr3_aa: CASSEVGGQTQYF
cdr3_nt: TGTGCCAGCAGTGAGGTGGGGGGGCAAACGCAGTATTTT

cdr3_length: 12
d_call: -
clone_size: few
v_call: TRBV6-5
j_call: TRBJ2-7
cdr3_aa: CASSIDNYEQYF
cdr3_nt: TGTGCCAGCAGTATAGACAACTACGAGCAGTACTTC

cdr3_length: 13
d_call: -
clone_size: -
v_call: TRBV6-5
j_call: TRBJ1-1
cdr3_aa: CASSSGVNTEAFF
cdr3_nt: TGTGCCAGCAGTTCGGGGGTGAACACTGAAGCTTTCTTT

cdr3_length: 17
d_call: TRBD2
clone_size: -
v_call: TRBV6-1
j_call: TRBJ2-7
cdr3_aa: CASSELLRLAGFYEQYF
cdr3_nt: TGTGCCAGCAGTGAATTATTACGACTAGCGGGGTTCTACGAGCAGTACTTC

cdr3_length: 13
d_call: TRBD1
clone_size: -
v_call: TRBV10-3
j_call: TRBJ2-5
cdr3_aa: CAISESPGQAQYF
cdr3_nt: TGTGCCATCAGTGAGTCCCCTGGACAGGCCCAGTACTTC

cdr3_length: 13
d_call: -
clone_size: -
v_call: TRBV15
j_call: TRBJ1-2
cdr3_aa: CATSSGDNYGYTF
cdr3_nt: TGTGCCACCAGTTCCGGAGATAACTATGGCTACACCTTC

cdr3_length: 15
d_call: TRBD1
clone_size: -
v_call: TRBV5-4
j_call: TRBJ1-6
cdr3_aa: CASSSPGQGGSPLHF
cdr3_nt: TGTGCCAGCAGCAGCCCCGGACAGGGGGGATCACCCCTCCACTTT

cdr3_length: 15
d_call: -
clone_size: -
v_call: TRBV2
j_call: TRBJ1-2
cdr3_aa: CASSQGAGYYYGYTF
cdr3_nt: TGTGCCAGCTCCCAAGGGGCAGGTTACTATTATGGCTACACCTTC

cdr3_length: 13
d_call: -
clone_size: -
v_call: TRBV6-5
j_call: TRBJ1-5
cdr3_aa: CASSPGGGQPQHF
cdr3_nt: TGTGCCAGCAGCCCGGGGGGAGGTCAGCCCCAGCATTTT

cdr3_length: 14
d_call: TRBD1
clone_size: -
v_call: TRBV2
j_call: TRBJ1-6
cdr3_aa: CASISDRVNSPLHF
cdr3_nt: TGTGCCAGCATTTCGGACAGGGTTAATTCACCCCTCCACTTT

cdr3_length: 13
d_call: -
clone_size: -
v_call: TRBV4-2
j_call: TRBJ2-3
cdr3_aa: CASSPLGTDTQYF
cdr3_nt: TGTGCCAGCAGCCCACTCGGCACAGATACGCAGTATTTT

cdr3_length: 15
d_call: -
clone_size: few
v_call: TRBV6-1
j_call: TRBJ2-2
cdr3_aa: CASSGQEANTGELFF
cdr3_nt: TGTGCCAGCAGTGGACAGGAGGCGAACACCGGGGAGCTGTTTTTT

cdr3_length: 18
d_call: -
clone_size: -
v_call: TRBV6-1
j_call: TRBJ2-3
cdr3_aa: CASSERVGVAGLADTQYF
cdr3_nt: TGTGCCAGCAGTGAAAGGGTGGGAGTGGCTGGGTTGGCAGATACGCAGTATTTT

cdr3_length: 13
d_call: -
clone_size: -
v_call: TRBV9
j_call: TRBJ2-7
cdr3_aa: CASGGTFSYEQYF
cdr3_nt: TGTGCCAGCGGCGGGACATTCTCCTACGAGCAGTACTTC

cdr3_length: 15
d_call: -
clone_size: -
v_call: TRBV5-1
j_call: TRBJ1-3
cdr3_aa: CASSHDMSSGNTIYF
cdr3_nt: TGCGCCAGCAGTCATGACATGAGCTCTGGAAACACCATATATTTT

cdr3_length: 19
d_call: TRBD2
clone_size: -
v_call: TRBV7-3
j_call: TRBJ2-5
cdr3_aa: CASTPWVVSRGCDQETQYF
cdr3_nt: TGTGCCAGCACCCCCTGGGTTGTGTCGCGGGGGTGCGATCAAGAGACCCAGTACTTC

cdr3_length: 15
d_call: TRBD2
clone_size: -
v_call: TRBV7-3
j_call: TRBJ2-5
cdr3_aa: CASSLEASGQETQYF
cdr3_nt: TGTGCCAGCAGCTTAGAGGCTAGCGGCCAAGAGACCCAGTACTTC

cdr3_length: 13
d_call: TRBD1
clone_size: -
v_call: TRBV27
j_call: TRBJ1-1
cdr3_aa: CASSFAQGGEAFF
cdr3_nt: TGTGCCAGCAGTTTCGCCCAGGGGGGTGAAGCTTTCTTT

cdr3_length: 18
d_call: TRBD1
clone_size: few
v_call: TRBV11-2
j_call: TRBJ1-4
cdr3_aa: CASSGPGTGGPPGEKLFF
cdr3_nt: TGTGCCAGCAGCGGACCCGGGACAGGGGGCCCACCCGGTGAAAAACTGTTTTTT

cdr3_length: 14
d_call: TRBD2
clone_size: -
v_call: TRBV18
j_call: TRBJ2-1
cdr3_aa: CASSGAGGLAEQFF
cdr3_nt: TGTGCCAGCTCTGGTGCGGGGGGGCTGGCTGAGCAGTTCTTC

cdr3_length: 14
d_call: -
clone_size: -
v_call: TRBV19
j_call: TRBJ2-7
cdr3_aa: CASTNTGTHYEQYF
cdr3_nt: TGTGCCAGTACTAACACCGGGACACACTACGAGCAGTACTTC

cdr3_length: 14
d_call: -
clone_size: -
v_call: TRBV7-9
j_call: TRBJ2-5
cdr3_aa: CASSSFRGEETQYF
cdr3_nt: TGTGCCAGCAGCTCCTTCCGAGGAGAAGAGACCCAGTACTTC

cdr3_length: 18
d_call: TRBD2
clone_size: -
v_call: TRBV7-9
j_call: TRBJ2-3
cdr3_aa: CASSPWTSGGADADTQYF
cdr3_nt: TGTGCCAGCAGCCCCTGGACTAGCGGGGGGGCCGACGCAGATACGCAGTATTTT

cdr3_length: 15
d_call: TRBD2
clone_size: -
v_call: TRBV5-4
j_call: TRBJ2-3
cdr3_aa: CASSHSSGATDTQYF
cdr3_nt: TGTGCCAGCAGCCACTCTAGCGGGGCAACAGATACGCAGTATTTT

cdr3_length: 14
d_call: -
clone_size: -
v_call: TRBV11-2
j_call: TRBJ1-6
cdr3_aa: CASSTRGANSPLHF
cdr3_nt: TGTGCCAGCAGCACCCGAGGCGCAAATTCACCCCTCCACTTT

cdr3_length: 16
d_call: -
clone_size: -
v_call: TRBV7-9
j_call: TRBJ1-1
cdr3_aa: CASSLSAPGQNTEAFF
cdr3_nt: TGTGCCAGCAGCTTATCCGCCCCGGGACAGAACACTGAAGCTTTCTTT

cdr3_length: 12
d_call: -
clone_size: -
v_call: TRBV5-1
j_call: TRBJ1-4
cdr3_aa: CASRDPRGKLFF
cdr3_nt: TGCGCCAGCAGGGACCCCCGGGGAAAACTGTTTTTT

cdr3_length: 13
d_call: TRBD1
clone_size: -
v_call: TRBV11-2
j_call: TRBJ1-2
cdr3_aa: CASSSDRGSGYTF
cdr3_nt: TGTGCCAGCAGCTCGGACAGGGGGTCTGGCTACACCTTC

cdr3_length: 16
d_call: TRBD1
clone_size: -
v_call: TRBV27
j_call: TRBJ1-1
cdr3_aa: CASSLASGGSNTEAFF
cdr3_nt: TGTGCCAGCAGTTTAGCCTCAGGGGGGTCGAACACTGAAGCTTTCTTT

cdr3_length: 18
d_call: TRBD2
clone_size: -
v_call: TRBV4-1
j_call: TRBJ2-7
cdr3_aa: CASSSPGLAGGYTYEQYF
cdr3_nt: TGCGCCAGCAGCTCACCGGGACTAGCGGGGGGCTATACCTACGAGCAGTACTTC

cdr3_length: 12
d_call: -
clone_size: -
v_call: TRBV4-1
j_call: TRBJ2-5
cdr3_aa: CASSGDGETQYF
cdr3_nt: TGCGCCAGCTCGGGGGACGGAGAGACCCAGTACTTC

cdr3_length: 16
d_call: -
clone_size: -
v_call: TRBV21-1
j_call: TRBJ1-5
cdr3_aa: CASSKGDIQFNQPQHF
cdr3_nt: TGTGCCAGCAGCAAAGGGGACATCCAATTCAATCAGCCCCAGCATTTT

cdr3_length: 13
d_call: TRBD2
clone_size: few
v_call: TRBV11-3
j_call: TRBJ2-1
cdr3_aa: CASSLVSGGEQFF
cdr3_nt: TGTGCCAGCAGCTTAGTATCGGGGGGTGAGCAGTTCTTC

cdr3_length: 14
d_call: -
clone_size: -
v_call: TRBV2
j_call: TRBJ1-4
cdr3_aa: CASSGGKRDEKLFF
cdr3_nt: TGTGCCAGCAGTGGCGGGAAAAGAGATGAAAAACTGTTTTTT

cdr3_length: 14
d_call: -
clone_size: -
v_call: TRBV5-1
j_call: TRBJ2-2
cdr3_aa: CASSSHTNTGELFF
cdr3_nt: TGCGCCAGCAGCTCTCACACGAACACCGGGGAGCTGTTTTTT

cdr3_length: 14
d_call: -
clone_size: -
v_call: TRBV6-5
j_call: TRBJ2-7
cdr3_aa: CASSPSMETHEQYF
cdr3_nt: TGTGCCAGCAGTCCCTCGATGGAGACCCACGAGCAGTACTTC